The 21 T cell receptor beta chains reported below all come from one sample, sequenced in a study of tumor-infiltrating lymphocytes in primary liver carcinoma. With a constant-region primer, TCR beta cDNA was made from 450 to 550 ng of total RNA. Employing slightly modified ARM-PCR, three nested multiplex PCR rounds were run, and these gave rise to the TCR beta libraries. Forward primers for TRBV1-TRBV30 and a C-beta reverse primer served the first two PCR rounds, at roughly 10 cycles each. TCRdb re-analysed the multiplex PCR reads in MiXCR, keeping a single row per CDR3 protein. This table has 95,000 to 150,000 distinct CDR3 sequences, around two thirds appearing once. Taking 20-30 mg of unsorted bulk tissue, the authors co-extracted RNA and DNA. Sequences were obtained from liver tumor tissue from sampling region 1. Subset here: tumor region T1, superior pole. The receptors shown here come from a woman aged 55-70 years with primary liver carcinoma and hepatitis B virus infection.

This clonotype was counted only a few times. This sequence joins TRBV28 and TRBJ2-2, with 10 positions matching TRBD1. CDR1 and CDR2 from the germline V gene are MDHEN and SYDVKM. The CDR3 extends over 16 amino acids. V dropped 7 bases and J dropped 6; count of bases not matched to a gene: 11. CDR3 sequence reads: CASKSPGQGIPGELFF. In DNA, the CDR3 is TGTGCCAGCAAATCTCCGGGACAGGGGATCCCCGGGGAGCTGTTTTTT. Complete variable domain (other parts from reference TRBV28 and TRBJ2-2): DVKVTQSSRYLVKRTGEKVFLECVQDMDHENMFWYRQDPGLGLRLIYFSYDVKMKEKGDIPEGYSVSREKKERFSLILESASTNQTSMYLCASKSPGQGIPGELFFGEGSRLTVL.

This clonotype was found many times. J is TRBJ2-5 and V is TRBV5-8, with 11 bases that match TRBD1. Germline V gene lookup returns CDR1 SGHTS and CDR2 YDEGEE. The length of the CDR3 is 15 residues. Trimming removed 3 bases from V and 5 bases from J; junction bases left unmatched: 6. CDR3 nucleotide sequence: TGTGCCAGCAGCTCCCGGACAGGGGGCGATGAGACCCAGTACTTC. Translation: CASSSRTGGDETQYF.

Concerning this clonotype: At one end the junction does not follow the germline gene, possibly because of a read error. The CDR3 sequence is CANSLSDQVTQYF. CDR3 sequence (DNA): TGTGCCAACAGCCTGAGCGACCAAGTGACCCAGTACTTC. The V call is TRBV11-3, the J call TRBJ2-5; no firm D call. The CDR3 extends over 13 amino acids. Germline lookup yields CDR1 SGHNT and CDR2 YENEEA.

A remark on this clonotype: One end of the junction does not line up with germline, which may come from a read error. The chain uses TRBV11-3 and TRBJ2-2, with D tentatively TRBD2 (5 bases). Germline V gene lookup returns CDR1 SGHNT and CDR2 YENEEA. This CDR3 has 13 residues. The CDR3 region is CASSLSFTGELFF. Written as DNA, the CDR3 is TGTGCCAGCAGCCTTTCCTTCACCGGGGAACTGTTTTTT.

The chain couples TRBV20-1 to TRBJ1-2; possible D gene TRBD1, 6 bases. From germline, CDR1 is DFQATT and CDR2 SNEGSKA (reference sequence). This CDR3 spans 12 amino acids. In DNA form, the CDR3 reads TGCAGAGCCGTCGGGGGCAACTATGGCTACACCTTC. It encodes CRAVGGNYGYTF.

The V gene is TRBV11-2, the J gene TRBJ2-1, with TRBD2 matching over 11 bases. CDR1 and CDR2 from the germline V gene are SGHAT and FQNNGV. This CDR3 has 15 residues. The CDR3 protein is CTSSLGLAVHNEQFF. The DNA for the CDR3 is TGTACTAGCAGCCTGGGACTAGCGGTACACAATGAGCAGTTCTTC. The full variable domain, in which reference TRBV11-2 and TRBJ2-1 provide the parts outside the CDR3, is EAGVAQSPRYKIIEKRQSVAFWCNPISGHATLYWYQQILGQGPKLLIQFQNNGVVDDSQLPKDRFSAERLKGVDSTLKIQPAKLEDSAVYLCTSSLGLAVHNEQFFGPGTRLTVL.

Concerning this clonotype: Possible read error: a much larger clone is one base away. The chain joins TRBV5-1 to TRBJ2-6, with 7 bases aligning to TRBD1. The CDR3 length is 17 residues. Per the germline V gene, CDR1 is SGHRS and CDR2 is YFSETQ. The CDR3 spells CASRGGAFGSGANALTF. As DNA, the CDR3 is TGCGCCAGCAGAGGGGGCGCTTTCGGCTCTGGGGCCAACGCCCTGACTTTC.

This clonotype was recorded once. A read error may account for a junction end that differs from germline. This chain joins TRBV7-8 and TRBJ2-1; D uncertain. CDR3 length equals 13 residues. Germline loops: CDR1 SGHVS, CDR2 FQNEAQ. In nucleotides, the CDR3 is TGTGCCAGCAGCTTAGGCCGTAACAATGAGCAGCTCTTC. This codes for CASSLGRNNEQLF.

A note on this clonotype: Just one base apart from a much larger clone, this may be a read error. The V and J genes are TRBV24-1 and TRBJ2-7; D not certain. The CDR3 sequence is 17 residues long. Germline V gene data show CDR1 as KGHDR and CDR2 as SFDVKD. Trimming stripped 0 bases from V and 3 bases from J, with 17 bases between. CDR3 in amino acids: CATSDLRMRYELYEQYF. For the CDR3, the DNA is TGTGCCACCAGTGATTTGCGTATGAGGTACGAACTCTACGAGCAGTACTTC.

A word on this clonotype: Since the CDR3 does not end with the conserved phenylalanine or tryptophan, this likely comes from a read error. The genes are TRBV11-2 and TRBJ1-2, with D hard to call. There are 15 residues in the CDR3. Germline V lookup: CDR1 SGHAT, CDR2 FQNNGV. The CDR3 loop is CASSLDPGAIYGYTS. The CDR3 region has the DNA TGTGCTAGCAGCTTAGATCCGGGAGCAATCTATGGTTACACCTCC.

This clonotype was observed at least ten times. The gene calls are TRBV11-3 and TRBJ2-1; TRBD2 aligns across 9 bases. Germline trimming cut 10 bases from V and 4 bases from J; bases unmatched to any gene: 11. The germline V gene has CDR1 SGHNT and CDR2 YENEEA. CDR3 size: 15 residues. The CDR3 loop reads CAIGGGGRGYNEQFF. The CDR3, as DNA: TGTGCCATCGGAGGGGGCGGGAGGGGGTACAATGAGCAGTTCTTC.

The CDR3 loop reads CASRRPRGESNEQYF. DNA for the CDR3: TGTGCCAGCAGACGCCCCAGGGGCGAAAGTAACGAGCAGTACTTC. The V call is TRBV28, the J call TRBJ2-7, with D tentatively TRBD1 (6 bases). Germline V gene lookup returns CDR1 MDHEN and CDR2 SYDVKM. The V gene lost 6 bases and the J gene lost 5 bases, with 20 bases spanning the gap. The CDR3 sequence is 15 residues long.

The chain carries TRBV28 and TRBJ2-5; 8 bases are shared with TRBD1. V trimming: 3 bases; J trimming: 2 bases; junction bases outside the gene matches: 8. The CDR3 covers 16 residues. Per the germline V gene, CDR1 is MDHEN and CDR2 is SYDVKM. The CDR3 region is CASSLGRTGIQETQYF. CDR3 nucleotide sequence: TGTGCCAGCAGTTTGGGACGGACAGGGATACAAGAGACCCAGTACTTC.

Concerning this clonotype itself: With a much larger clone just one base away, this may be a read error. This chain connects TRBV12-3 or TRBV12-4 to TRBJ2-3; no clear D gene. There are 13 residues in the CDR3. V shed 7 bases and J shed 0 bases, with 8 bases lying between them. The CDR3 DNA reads TGTGCCAGCACGCTTACTAGCACAGATACGCAGTATTTT. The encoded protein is CASTLTSTDTQYF.

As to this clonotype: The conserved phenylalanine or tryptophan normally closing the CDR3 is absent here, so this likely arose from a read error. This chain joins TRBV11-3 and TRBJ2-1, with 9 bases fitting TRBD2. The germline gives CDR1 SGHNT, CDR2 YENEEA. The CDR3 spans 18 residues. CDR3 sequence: CVSTLGQGGRAGYNEQFS. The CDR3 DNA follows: TGTGTCAGCACCTTAGGTCAAGGCGGGAGGGCCGGCTACAATGAGCAGTTCTCG.

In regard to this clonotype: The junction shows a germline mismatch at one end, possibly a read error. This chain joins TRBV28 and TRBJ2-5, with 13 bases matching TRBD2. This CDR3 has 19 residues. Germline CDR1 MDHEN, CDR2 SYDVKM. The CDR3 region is CANSSPRTSGSVGKETQYF. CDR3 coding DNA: TGTGCCAACAGTTCACCCCGGACTAGCGGGAGTGTGGGGAAAGAGACCCAGTACTTC.

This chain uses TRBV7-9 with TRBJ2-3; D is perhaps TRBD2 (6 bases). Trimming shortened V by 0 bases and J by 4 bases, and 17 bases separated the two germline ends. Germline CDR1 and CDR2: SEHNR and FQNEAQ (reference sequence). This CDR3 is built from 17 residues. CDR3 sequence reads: CASSLAVSLALADTQYF. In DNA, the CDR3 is TGTGCCAGCAGCTTAGCGGTGTCGCTAGCGCTAGCAGATACGCAGTATTTT.

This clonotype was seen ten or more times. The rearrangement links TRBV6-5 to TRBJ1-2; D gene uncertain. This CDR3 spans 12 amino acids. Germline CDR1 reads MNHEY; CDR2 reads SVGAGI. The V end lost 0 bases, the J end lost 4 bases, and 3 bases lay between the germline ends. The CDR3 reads CASSYSGYGYTF. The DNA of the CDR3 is TGTGCCAGCAGTTACTCAGGCTATGGCTACACCTTC.

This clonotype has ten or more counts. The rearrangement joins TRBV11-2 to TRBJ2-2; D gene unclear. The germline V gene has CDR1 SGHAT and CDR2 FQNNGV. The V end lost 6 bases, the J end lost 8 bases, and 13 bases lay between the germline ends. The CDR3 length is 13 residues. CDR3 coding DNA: TGTGCCAGCAGTCCGTTTACTCTGGGGGAGCTGTTTTTT. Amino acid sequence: CASSPFTLGELFF.

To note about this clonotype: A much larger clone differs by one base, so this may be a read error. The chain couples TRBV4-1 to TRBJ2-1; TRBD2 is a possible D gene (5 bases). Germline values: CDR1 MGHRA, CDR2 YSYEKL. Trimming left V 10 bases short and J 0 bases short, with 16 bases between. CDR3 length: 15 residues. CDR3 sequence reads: CATSASISSYNEQFF. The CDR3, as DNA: TGCGCCACTTCGGCTAGCATCTCCTCCTACAATGAGCAGTTCTTC.

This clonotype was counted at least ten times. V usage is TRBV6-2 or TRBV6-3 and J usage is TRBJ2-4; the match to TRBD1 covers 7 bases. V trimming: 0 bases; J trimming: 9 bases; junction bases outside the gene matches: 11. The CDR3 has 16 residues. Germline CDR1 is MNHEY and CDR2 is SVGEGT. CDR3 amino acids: CASSYSSMTGTGIQYF. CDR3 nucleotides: TGTGCCAGCAGTTACTCTTCCATGACAGGGACGGGCATTCAGTACTTC.